This is a list of T cell receptor beta chains from one sample in a study of cytomegalovirus exposure and HLA in healthy donors. Sequencing was performed with immunoSEQ multiplex PCR; in TCRdb, only in-frame clones are kept and a portion is missing. The table lists some 190,000 clones, over 70% of them singletons. The sequencing input was PBMCs. The receptors were gathered from a man younger than 35 in good health and CMV-seronegative. Each CDR3 is given with its conserved first and last residue. Fields, in order: CDR3 length, J gene, V gene, D gene, clone size, CDR3 DNA, CDR3 protein. The D gene is left open where the match is weak. Part of the rows lack a size; the others show once, few, many or a class for expanded clones.

cdr3_length: 17
j_call: TRBJ2-7
v_call: TRBV25-1
d_call: TRBD1
clone_size: few
cdr3_nt: TGTGCCAGCAGTGAATTCATGACGGGGACAGGGACCTACGAGCAGTACTTC
cdr3_aa: CASSEFMTGTGTYEQYF

cdr3_length: 14
j_call: TRBJ2-7
v_call: TRBV28
d_call: TRBD1
clone_size: -
cdr3_nt: TGTGCCAGCAACCTACAGGGGGCTGGGAACGAGCAGTACTTC
cdr3_aa: CASNLQGAGNEQYF

cdr3_length: 15
j_call: TRBJ2-1
v_call: TRBV4-3
d_call: TRBD2
clone_size: -
cdr3_nt: TGCGCCAGCAGCCAGCGGGGGGGCTCCTACAATGAGCAGTTCTTC
cdr3_aa: CASSQRGGSYNEQFF

cdr3_length: 11
j_call: TRBJ2-1
v_call: TRBV7-9
d_call: -
clone_size: -
cdr3_nt: TGTGCCAGCAGCTCCCAACTCCTTTCGTTCTTC
cdr3_aa: CASSSQLLSFF

cdr3_length: 13
j_call: TRBJ2-7
v_call: TRBV7-9
d_call: -
clone_size: once
cdr3_nt: TGTGCCAGCAGCGAACAGGGTACCTACGAGCAGTACTTC
cdr3_aa: CASSEQGTYEQYF

cdr3_length: 16
j_call: TRBJ2-1
v_call: TRBV4-3
d_call: -
clone_size: -
cdr3_nt: TGCGCCAGCAGCCAAGATCGGCGCGGTGCCTACAATGAGCAGTTCTTC
cdr3_aa: CASSQDRRGAYNEQFF

cdr3_length: 15
j_call: TRBJ2-1
v_call: TRBV9
d_call: TRBD2
clone_size: -
cdr3_nt: TGTGCCAGCAGCGTATGGGGCGGGGGAAGTAATGAGCAGTTCTTC
cdr3_aa: CASSVWGGGSNEQFF

cdr3_length: 14
j_call: TRBJ2-7
v_call: TRBV7-6
d_call: TRBD2
clone_size: few
cdr3_nt: TGTGCCAGCAGCACCCCGGGGGGAACCTACGAGCAGTACTTC
cdr3_aa: CASSTPGGTYEQYF

cdr3_length: 12
j_call: TRBJ2-7
v_call: TRBV25-1
d_call: -
clone_size: -
cdr3_nt: TGTGCCAGCAGTCGGGGTCCCTACGAGCAGTACTTC
cdr3_aa: CASSRGPYEQYF

cdr3_length: 16
j_call: TRBJ2-3
v_call: TRBV6-6
d_call: -
clone_size: -
cdr3_nt: TGTGCCAGCAGTTACGCAGGGTTCGACAACACAGATACGCAGTATTTT
cdr3_aa: CASSYAGFDNTDTQYF

cdr3_length: 15
j_call: TRBJ2-7
v_call: TRBV25-1
d_call: TRBD1
clone_size: -
cdr3_nt: TGTGCCAGCAGTGATACACGGGACAGATTCTACGAGCAGTACTTC
cdr3_aa: CASSDTRDRFYEQYF

cdr3_length: 16
j_call: TRBJ2-7
v_call: TRBV13
d_call: TRBD2
clone_size: -
cdr3_nt: TGTGCCAGCAGCTTAGGGCTAGGAGCGGGGTCAGGCGAGCAGTACTTC
cdr3_aa: CASSLGLGAGSGEQYF

cdr3_length: 13
j_call: TRBJ2-3
v_call: TRBV13
d_call: -
clone_size: -
cdr3_nt: TGTGCCAGCAGCTTTCGCGGCACAGATACGCAGTATTTT
cdr3_aa: CASSFRGTDTQYF

cdr3_length: 16
j_call: TRBJ2-5
v_call: TRBV6-1
d_call: TRBD2
clone_size: -
cdr3_nt: TGTGCCAGCAGTGTAAGGACTAGCGGTGCCCAAGAGACCCAGTACTTC
cdr3_aa: CASSVRTSGAQETQYF

cdr3_length: 14
j_call: TRBJ2-7
v_call: TRBV18
d_call: -
clone_size: few
cdr3_nt: TGTGCCAGCTCTCAGGGACAAGACTCCTACGAGCAGTACTTC
cdr3_aa: CASSQGQDSYEQYF

cdr3_length: 10
j_call: TRBJ1-6
v_call: TRBV5-3
d_call: -
clone_size: -
cdr3_nt: TGTGCCGGTACGGATTCACCCCTCCACTTT
cdr3_aa: CAGTDSPLHF

cdr3_length: 15
j_call: TRBJ1-1
v_call: TRBV19
d_call: -
clone_size: -
cdr3_nt: TGTGCCAGTAGTGAAAGGCCAGGGCGGAACACTGAAGCTTTCTTT
cdr3_aa: CASSERPGRNTEAFF

cdr3_length: 14
j_call: TRBJ2-7
v_call: TRBV5-1
d_call: TRBD1
clone_size: -
cdr3_nt: TGCGCCAGCAGCTCCACCGGGACAGCCTACGAGCAGTACTTC
cdr3_aa: CASSSTGTAYEQYF

cdr3_length: 14
j_call: TRBJ1-1
v_call: TRBV30
d_call: TRBD1
clone_size: -
cdr3_nt: TGTGCCTGGCGGACAGGGGTCCCGAACACTGAAGCTTTCTTT
cdr3_aa: CAWRTGVPNTEAFF

cdr3_length: 16
j_call: TRBJ2-3
v_call: TRBV9
d_call: TRBD2
clone_size: -
cdr3_nt: TGTGCCAGCAGCGTAGGTGTGGGACTAAGCACAGATACGCAGTATTTT
cdr3_aa: CASSVGVGLSTDTQYF

cdr3_length: 15
j_call: TRBJ2-3
v_call: TRBV6-5
d_call: -
clone_size: -
cdr3_nt: TGTGCCAGCAGTAGGGAGATAACAGGCACAGATACGCAGTATTTT
cdr3_aa: CASSREITGTDTQYF

cdr3_length: 15
j_call: TRBJ1-3
v_call: TRBV2
d_call: -
clone_size: -
cdr3_nt: TGTGCCAGCAGTGAAGCTCGGGGGGCTGGAAACACCATATATTTT
cdr3_aa: CASSEARGAGNTIYF

cdr3_length: 16
j_call: TRBJ2-3
v_call: TRBV18
d_call: -
clone_size: -
cdr3_nt: TGTGCCAGCTCACCGGCCCAGGCCGGTAGCACAGATACGCAGTATTTT
cdr3_aa: CASSPAQAGSTDTQYF

cdr3_length: 13
j_call: TRBJ1-1
v_call: TRBV10-3
d_call: TRBD1
clone_size: few
cdr3_nt: TGTGCCATCAGTGGATCCGGGACAGGGGGAGCTTTCTTT
cdr3_aa: CAISGSGTGGAFF

cdr3_length: 15
j_call: TRBJ2-2
v_call: TRBV5-4
d_call: -
clone_size: once
cdr3_nt: TGTGCCAGCAGCTCGGACTATTTATTCCCCGGGGAGCTGTTTTTT
cdr3_aa: CASSSDYLFPGELFF

cdr3_length: 13
j_call: TRBJ1-3
v_call: TRBV6-1
d_call: -
clone_size: few
cdr3_nt: TGTGCCAGCAGTGATAATCCCTTAAACACCATATATTTT
cdr3_aa: CASSDNPLNTIYF

cdr3_length: 14
j_call: TRBJ2-3
v_call: TRBV5-8
d_call: -
clone_size: -
cdr3_nt: TGTGCCAGCAGCTTGGTTGCAGACACAGATACGCAGTATTTT
cdr3_aa: CASSLVADTDTQYF

cdr3_length: 14
j_call: TRBJ1-2
v_call: TRBV30
d_call: TRBD1
clone_size: -
cdr3_nt: TGTGCCTGGATCCCAGTCGGGACAGGGGGACGCTACACCTTC
cdr3_aa: CAWIPVGTGGRYTF

cdr3_length: 14
j_call: TRBJ1-1
v_call: TRBV4-1
d_call: -
clone_size: -
cdr3_nt: TGCGCCAGCAGCCATTCCCAGGTGGGCACTGAAGCTTTCTTT
cdr3_aa: CASSHSQVGTEAFF

cdr3_length: 15
j_call: TRBJ2-7
v_call: TRBV7-8
d_call: -
clone_size: few
cdr3_nt: TGTGCCAGCAGCTTAGGCGGTAGCGAGACCTACGAGCAGTACTTC
cdr3_aa: CASSLGGSETYEQYF

cdr3_length: 19
j_call: TRBJ2-2
v_call: TRBV9
d_call: TRBD2
clone_size: once
cdr3_nt: TGTGCCAGCAGCGTAGGCACTAGCGGGAGGTGGACAAACACCGGGGAGCTGTTTTTT
cdr3_aa: CASSVGTSGRWTNTGELFF

cdr3_length: 13
j_call: TRBJ1-6
v_call: TRBV4-3
d_call: -
clone_size: -
cdr3_nt: TGCGCCAGCAGCCAAGAGTCTACCTCACCCCTCCACTTT
cdr3_aa: CASSQESTSPLHF

cdr3_length: 13
j_call: TRBJ2-3
v_call: TRBV10-2
d_call: -
clone_size: -
cdr3_nt: TGCGCCAGCAGTGAGTCGCGGGGAGGTACGCAGTATTTT
cdr3_aa: CASSESRGGTQYF

cdr3_length: 15
j_call: TRBJ2-5
v_call: TRBV27
d_call: TRBD1
clone_size: -
cdr3_nt: TGTGCCAGCCGCCGGACAGGGACGAACCAAGAGACCCAGTACTTC
cdr3_aa: CASRRTGTNQETQYF

cdr3_length: 12
j_call: TRBJ1-1
v_call: TRBV7-9
d_call: -
clone_size: -
cdr3_nt: TGTGCCAGCAGCATAGGCAGTGATGAAGCTTTCTTT
cdr3_aa: CASSIGSDEAFF

cdr3_length: 15
j_call: TRBJ2-5
v_call: TRBV7-2
d_call: -
clone_size: -
cdr3_nt: TGTGCCAGCAGCTTCGGAGGGGGCGACCAAGAGACCCAGTACTTC
cdr3_aa: CASSFGGGDQETQYF

cdr3_length: 15
j_call: TRBJ1-5
v_call: TRBV19
d_call: TRBD1
clone_size: -
cdr3_nt: TGTGCCAGTAGTATACGGGACAGGGGCTCTCAGCCCCAGCATTTT
cdr3_aa: CASSIRDRGSQPQHF

cdr3_length: 15
j_call: TRBJ2-1
v_call: TRBV30
d_call: TRBD2
clone_size: -
cdr3_nt: TGTGCCTGGAGTCGCCAGCGGGGACGGTACAATGAGCAGTTCTTC
cdr3_aa: CAWSRQRGRYNEQFF

cdr3_length: 13
j_call: TRBJ2-7
v_call: TRBV18
d_call: -
clone_size: few
cdr3_nt: TGTGCCAGCTCACCAAGGAGTACCTACGAGCAGTACTTC
cdr3_aa: CASSPRSTYEQYF

cdr3_length: 18
j_call: TRBJ2-7
v_call: TRBV29-1
d_call: TRBD2
clone_size: once
cdr3_nt: TGCAGCGTTGAAGATCTAGGGCGCGAGCGGGGGACGAAGGGCGAGCAGTACTTC
cdr3_aa: CSVEDLGRERGTKGEQYF

cdr3_length: 14
j_call: TRBJ2-1
v_call: TRBV29-1
d_call: TRBD2
clone_size: few
cdr3_nt: TGCAGCGTTGATAGACTAGCGGGGGCCTATGAGCAGTTCTTC
cdr3_aa: CSVDRLAGAYEQFF

cdr3_length: 15
j_call: TRBJ2-7
v_call: TRBV6-6
d_call: -
clone_size: few
cdr3_nt: TGTGCCAGCAAACCCCAGGGGGGAAGCTCCTACGAGCAGTACTTC
cdr3_aa: CASKPQGGSSYEQYF

cdr3_length: 14
j_call: TRBJ2-5
v_call: TRBV6-5
d_call: -
clone_size: -
cdr3_nt: TGTGCCAGCAGTTTCAGGGAGCGGGCAGAGACCCAGTACTTC
cdr3_aa: CASSFRERAETQYF

cdr3_length: 13
j_call: TRBJ1-5
v_call: TRBV7-9
d_call: TRBD1
clone_size: once
cdr3_nt: TGTGCCAGCACTAGGGGGCCGGATCAGCCCCAGCATTTT
cdr3_aa: CASTRGPDQPQHF

cdr3_length: 15
j_call: TRBJ2-5
v_call: TRBV7-9
d_call: -
clone_size: -
cdr3_nt: TGTGCCAGCAGCTTAGCGGGGGGGGCGGAGGAGACCCAGTACTTC
cdr3_aa: CASSLAGGAEETQYF

cdr3_length: 17
j_call: TRBJ2-7
v_call: TRBV5-1
d_call: TRBD2
clone_size: few
cdr3_nt: TGCGCCAGCAGCTTGGTTGCGGGGGTCCAAAGCTCCTACGAGCAGTACTTC
cdr3_aa: CASSLVAGVQSSYEQYF